This entry lists 18 T cell receptor beta chains sequenced from one sample in a study of blood T cell repertoires in COVID-19. Profiling relied on immunoSEQ multiplex PCR, and the TCRdb table lists in-frame clones only, not all of them. Of tens of thousands of clones detected, around 84% appear once; the ten largest clones hold over 3.5%. The sample taken for sequencing was peripheral blood. The receptors come from an older man with active COVID-19.

The chain is built from TRBV25-1 and TRBJ2-7; 7 bases are shared with TRBD1. Germline lookup yields CDR1 MGHDK and CDR2 SYGVNS. The CDR3 length is 13 residues. With 4 bases clipped from V and 2 bases from J, the junction kept 2 bases outside the gene matches. CDR3 residues: CASSAGTAYEQYF. The CDR3 DNA sequence: TGTGCCAGCAGTGCAGGGACAGCCTACGAGCAGTACTTC.

The CDR3 loop reads CASSLGIGQTYEQYF. CDR3 DNA: TGTGCCAGCAGCTTGGGAATTGGACAGACCTACGAGCAGTACTTC. V and J are TRBV5-6 and TRBJ2-7; D is perhaps TRBD1 (6 bases). This CDR3 region has 15 residues. Germline-derived CDR1 and CDR2 are SGHDT and YYEEEE. V was trimmed by 0 bases and J by 2 bases, leaving 12 bases between them.

This clone showed up just a few times. The chain combines TRBV4-3 with TRBJ2-7, with TRBD1 as a possible D gene (5 bases). Trimming took 1 base from V and 2 from J, leaving 9 bases between them. The germline V gene has CDR1 LGHNA and CDR2 YSLEER. The CDR3 is 14 amino acids. The CDR3, as DNA: TGCGCCAGCAGCCAAGCTAGGGGCCCCTACGAGCAGTACTTC. This translates into CASSQARGPYEQYF.

This rearrangement joins TRBV3-1 (or the pseudogene TRBV3-2) to TRBJ2-7; 9 nucleotides agree with TRBD2. Trimming at V came to 2 bases and at J to 2 bases, leaving 4 bases not matched to a gene. CDR3 size: 15 residues. Germline assignment: CDR1 LGHDT and CDR2 YNNKEL (reference sequence). The CDR3 DNA reads TGTGCCAGCAGCCAATTGCGGGAGGGCCCCTACGAGCAGTACTTC. Protein: CASSQLREGPYEQYF.

This chain links TRBV7-2 with TRBJ2-2; the match to TRBD2 covers 12 bases. Looked up from germline, CDR1 is SGHTA and CDR2 is FQGNSA. This CDR3 is 15 amino acids long. The V gene end was trimmed by 4 bases and the J gene end by 3 bases; junction bases not matched to a gene: 0. The CDR3 reads CASSWTSGDTGELFF. Written as DNA, the CDR3 is TGTGCCAGCAGCTGGACTAGCGGGGACACCGGGGAGCTGTTTTTT.

V usage is TRBV10-3 and J usage is TRBJ1-2, with TRBD1 matching over 10 bases. V dropped 4 bases and J dropped 5; count of bases not matched to a gene: 7. The CDR3 loop spans 15 amino acids. The germline gives CDR1 ENHRY, CDR2 SYGVKD. CDR3 protein: CAISAGTGVNYGYTF. The DNA for the CDR3 is TGTGCCATCAGTGCCGGGACAGGGGTAAATTATGGCTACACCTTC.

Comment on this clone: Other DNA variants within this sample encode the same CDR3. The rearrangement uses TRBV3-1 (or the pseudogene TRBV3-2) and TRBJ1-5; TRBD1 aligns across 11 bases. Germline loops: CDR1 LGHDT, CDR2 YNNKEL (reference sequence). V was pared by 1 base and J by 4 bases, with 3 bases of the junction left unmatched. This CDR3 spans 16 amino acids. CDR3 DNA: TGTGCCAGCAGCCAAGCCGGGACAGGGGGTAATCAGCCCCAGCATTTT. This encodes CASSQAGTGGNQPQHF.

V gene TRBV7-2 combines with J gene TRBJ1-3; D might be TRBD1 (5 bases). The germline gives CDR1 SGHTA, CDR2 FQGNSA. V shed 1 base and J shed 2 bases, with 9 bases lying between them. CDR3 length equals 15 residues. The CDR3 region is CASSLDRTTGNTIYF. The CDR3 DNA reads TGTGCCAGCAGCTTAGACAGGACCACTGGAAACACCATATATTTT.

This sequence joins TRBV28 and TRBJ1-2, with TRBD1 matching 9 bases. The V gene end was trimmed by 2 bases and the J gene end by 4 bases; junction bases not matched to a gene: 2. The CDR3 is made up of 14 amino acids. The germline gives CDR1 MDHEN, CDR2 SYDVKM. The CDR3 here is CASSLVGQGYGYTF. The DNA of the CDR3 is TGTGCCAGCAGTTTAGTGGGACAGGGCTATGGCTACACCTTC.

V gene TRBV4-1 combines with J gene TRBJ1-1, with D unresolved. The CDR3 spans 14 residues. With 2 bases removed from V and 2 bases from J, the gap between germline ends came to 9 bases. The germline V gene has CDR1 MGHRA and CDR2 YSYEKL. CDR3 in amino acids: CASSQMVGNTEAFF. The CDR3 coding sequence is TGCGCCAGCAGCCAAATGGTCGGTAACACTGAAGCTTTCTTT.

V and J are TRBV30 and TRBJ2-7; 9 bases are a match to TRBD2. V was clipped by 2 bases and J by 2 bases; unmatched bases: 7. There are 15 residues in the CDR3. Germline V gene data show CDR1 as GTSNPN and CDR2 as SVGIG (reference sequence). The CDR3 spells CAWSLRSSGAYEQYF. CDR3 in DNA: TGTGCCTGGAGTCTTAGATCTAGCGGGGCCTACGAGCAGTACTTC.

This clone has only one observation. This CDR3 reads CASSSTLGTSGTQETQYF. The CDR3 DNA reads as TGTGCCAGCAGCTCTACCCTGGGGACTAGCGGCACTCAAGAGACCCAGTACTTC. This sequence joins TRBV7-7 and TRBJ2-5, with 11 bases fitting TRBD2. Germline CDR1 SSHAT, CDR2 FNYEAQ (reference sequence). After removal of 4 bases from V and 2 bases from J, the junction contained 12 bases not matched to a gene. CDR3 length: 18 residues.

This chain links TRBV11-2 with TRBJ1-4, with 11 bases that match TRBD1. V lost 1 base to trimming and J lost 5 bases; unmatched junction nucleotides: 6. Germline V lookup: CDR1 SGHAT, CDR2 FQNNGV. The CDR3 totals 17 residues. The CDR3 spells CASSLGSWDRGNEKLFF. CDR3 nucleotides: TGTGCCAGCAGCTTAGGTTCATGGGACAGGGGGAATGAAAAACTGTTTTTT.

The chain has TRBV7-2 and TRBJ1-5; D unclear. CDR1 is SGHTA and CDR2 is FQGNSA in the germline V gene. The CDR3 runs to 13 residues. V gave up 4 bases and J gave up 6 bases, with 10 bases separating them. CDR3 sequence reads: CASSSKVGQPQHF. The CDR3 DNA reads TGTGCCAGCAGCTCTAAAGTCGGTCAGCCCCAGCATTTT.

The V gene is TRBV7-8, the J gene TRBJ2-5; D is possibly TRBD1 (5 bases). The CDR3 extends over 16 amino acids. CDR1 and CDR2 (germline): SGHVS, FQNEAQ. Trimming cost V 0 bases and J 1 base, with 12 bases left between them. CDR3 coding DNA: TGTGCCAGCAGCTTAGCCAGGGTCTTCGGCCAAGAGACCCAGTACTTC. It yields the protein CASSLARVFGQETQYF.

The chain employs TRBV21-1 and TRBJ2-1; TRBD2 is taken as the D call from the table, unchecked against the DNA. TRBV21-1 is a pseudogene. The CDR3 sequence is 16 residues long. CDR3 DNA: TGTGCCAGCATCCCACGAAGCGGGAGGGGAGCGTATGAGCAGTTCTTC. Translating it yields CASIPRSGRGAYEQFF.

The CDR3 sequence is CASSDRRGGDGSPLHF. CDR3 DNA sequence: TGTGCCAGCAGCGATCGCAGGGGAGGGGATGGTTCACCCCTCCACTTT. This chain uses TRBV9 with TRBJ1-6, with TRBD1 as a possible D gene (6 bases). This CDR3 comprises 16 residues. CDR1 and CDR2 (germline): SGDLS, YYNGEE. V lost 3 bases, J lost 9 bases, and 19 bases lay in between. Variable domain in full (rest from reference TRBV9 and TRBJ1-6): DSGVTQTPKHLITATGQRVTLRCSPRSGDLSVYWYQQSLDQGLQFLIQYYNGEERAKGNILERFSAQQFPDLHSELNLSSLELGDSALYFCASSDRRGGDGSPLHFGNGTRLTVT.

DNA for the CDR3: TGTGCCAGTACCCCCGAGAGACAGATGAACACTGAAGCTTTCTTT. The encoded protein is CASTPERQMNTEAFF. The chain combines TRBV19 with TRBJ1-1; D is perhaps TRBD1 (5 bases). CDR3 length: 15 amino acids. The germline V gene encodes CDR1 LNHDA and CDR2 SQIVND (reference sequence). V lost 7 bases and J lost 0, with 15 bases in between.